The clone carrying this TCR beta chain was detected ten times or more. Under the authors' procedure: In papillary thyroid cancer, a distant-metastasis classifier was built using CDR3 differences across clinicopathological groups. TCRdb called clones again from the PCR reads with MiXCR. It is TCRdb's table, rather than the study itself, that gives the V and J calls and clone size. The table includes around 19,000 clones, 34% detected once. The data originate from a study of metastatic and nonmetastatic thyroid tumors. Not a single patient had been given any form of treatment at any point before undergoing thyroid surgery. The length of the CDR3 is 14 residues. Germline V gene data show CDR1 as LNHNV and CDR2 as YYDKDF (reference sequence). V shed 5 bases and J 13 bases; nucleotides not matched to a gene: 13.

Specimen: tumor tissue. This receptor was identified in a male donor with papillary thyroid cancer or a benign thyroid nodule (not recorded which). Some clones in this sample may be carry-over from other donors' samples. The chain joins TRBV15 to TRBJ2-1; 8 bases fit TRBD1. CDR3 sequence (DNA): TGTGCCACCAGCGGGGGACCTGGGACAGGCGGTCAGTTCTTC. Translating gives CATSGGPGTGGQFF.